The 12 T cell receptor beta chains in this list originate from one sample, sequenced in a study of blood T cell repertoires in COVID-19. Profiled with immunoSEQ multiplex PCR; TCRdb holds only in-frame clones, not every one. The data contain 120,000 or so clones, over 75% of them singletons. Sequencing used peripheral blood. The source is a woman aged 80 or over with acute or convalescent COVID-19.

In its sample, this clone was seen once. The gene calls are TRBV19 and TRBJ1-4; TRBD1 might be the D (5 bases). The CDR3 sequence is 14 residues long. Trimming left V 8 bases short and J 6 bases short, with 16 bases between. Per the germline V gene, CDR1 is LNHDA and CDR2 is SQIVND (reference sequence). CDR3 sequence: CASSLSQGYEKLFF. CDR3 nucleotides: TGTGCCAGTTCCCTCTCCCAGGGTTATGAAAAACTGTTTTTT.

The CDR3 coding sequence is TGCGCCAGCAGCTTTCGAGGGAACACCGGGGAGCTGTTTTTT. Amino acid sequence: CASSFRGNTGELFF. The V gene is TRBV5-1, the J gene TRBJ2-2; D ambiguous. V was cut by 2 bases and J by 1 base, with 6 bases left in between. Germline CDR1 reads SGHRS; CDR2 reads YFSETQ. The CDR3 spans 14 residues.

The J gene is TRBJ2-7, the V gene TRBV19, with D possibly TRBD1 on 5 matching bases. This CDR3 is built from 14 residues. Germline-derived CDR1 and CDR2 are LNHDA and SQIVND (reference sequence). V was shortened by 0 bases and J by 1 base, with 7 bases between the two germline ends. CDR3 nucleotide sequence: TGTGCCAGTAGTATAGATCAGGGATCCTACGAGCAGTACTTC. It specifies CASSIDQGSYEQYF.

The rearrangement uses TRBV11-2 and TRBJ1-2; D is unresolved. The V gene lost 6 bases and the J gene lost 2 bases, with 16 bases spanning the gap. The germline CDR1 and CDR2 sequences are SGHAT and FQNNGV. The CDR3 runs to 15 residues. CDR3 nucleotide sequence: TGTGCCAGCAGTCAAATTAGCAGTGCCAACTATGGCTACACCTTC. Its protein product is CASSQISSANYGYTF.

The chain couples TRBV7-3 to TRBJ2-3; D remains unclear. The germline V and J ends were trimmed by 4 bases and 0 bases, with 8 bases remaining between them. The CDR3 covers 14 residues. CDR1 and CDR2 (germline): SGHTA, FQGTGA. The CDR3 coding sequence is TGTGCCAGCAGCTCACACCCTAGCACAGATACGCAGTATTTT. This codes for CASSSHPSTDTQYF.

This clone was detected once. CDR3 sequence (DNA): TGTGCCAGCAGTTTATCGGGGACTAGGAAAACTGAAGCTTTCTTT. This sequence encodes CASSLSGTRKTEAFF. The chain links TRBV27 to TRBJ1-1, with a tentative D call TRBD1 (5 bases). This CDR3 has 15 amino acids. The germline V and J ends were trimmed by 0 bases and 5 bases, with 13 bases remaining between them. Germline V gives CDR1 MNHEY, CDR2 SMNVEV (reference sequence).

Concerning this clone itself: Germline and junction disagree at one end, which may indicate a read error. This chain links TRBV5-6 with TRBJ2-5, with a possible D match to TRBD1 (5 bases). The germline V gene has CDR1 SGHDT and CDR2 YYEEEE. This CDR3 is 13 amino acids long. Here the CDR3 DNA reads TGTGCCAGCAGCTTTAGCAGGGAAGAGGCCCAGTACTTC. Protein sequence: CASSFSREEAQYF.

The chain employs TRBV28 and TRBJ2-3; TRBD1 is a possible D gene (5 bases). V was shortened by 6 bases and J by 3 bases, with 10 bases between the two germline ends. CDR1 is MDHEN and CDR2 is SYDVKM in the germline V gene. This CDR3 comprises 13 residues. The CDR3 DNA reads as TGTGCCAGCAGGGGGCATAGTACAGATACGCAGTATTTT. Amino acids: CASRGHSTDTQYF.

The chain joins TRBV19 to TRBJ1-1; TRBD1 is a possible D gene (5 bases). The length of the CDR3 is 16 residues. V was pared by 5 bases and J by 7 bases, with 23 bases between. Germline loops: CDR1 LNHDA, CDR2 SQIVND (reference sequence). This CDR3 is CASSPWGGETTIEAFF. The CDR3 DNA is TGTGCCAGTAGTCCATGGGGGGGGGAAACGACTATTGAAGCTTTCTTT.

The CDR3 region has the DNA TGCAGCGTTGGGGGGGGAGAGTATGGCTACACCTTC. Its translation is CSVGGGEYGYTF. This rearrangement joins TRBV29-1 to TRBJ1-2; possibly TRBD1 for D (5 bases). V was clipped by 4 bases and J by 5 bases, with 11 bases between them. The CDR3 has 12 amino acids. Germline lookup yields CDR1 SQVTM and CDR2 ANQGSEA.

Note on this clone: Other DNA sequences of this sample code for an identical CDR3. This chain links TRBV7-8 with TRBJ1-1, with D possibly TRBD1 on 6 matching bases. The V gene's germline CDR1 is SGHVS and CDR2 FQNEAQ. The CDR3 length is 15 residues. V was shortened by 1 base and J by 4 bases, with 13 bases between the two germline ends. The DNA for the CDR3 is TGTGCCAGCAGCTTAGGGGGGGGCGTGGGCACTGAAGCTTTCTTT. It specifies CASSLGGGVGTEAFF.

This clone was recorded only once. The V call is TRBV28, the J call TRBJ1-1; TRBD1 matches 7 bases. This CDR3 comprises 14 residues. Trimming took 6 bases from V and 4 from J; bases not matched to a gene: 8. CDR1 and CDR2 (germline): MDHEN, SYDVKM. The CDR3 DNA reads TGTGCCAGCAGAAAACAGGGGTGGGGCACTGAAGCTTTCTTT. Residues: CASRKQGWGTEAFF.